This record concerns one T cell receptor (beta chain) sequence. There is no known antigen for this receptor. Read coverage stops 3 residues before the CDR3 terminus; the germline J gene supplies the remainder. The immunoSEQ assay used multiplex PCR to amplify TCR beta CDR3 regions from an average of approximately 1,200 ng of genomic DNA per sample. To correct primer bias, the assay used a complete synthetic TCR repertoire to set an amplification baseline. The amplicons were sequenced on the Illumina platform. Concerning the study's data processing: Error correction of the sequences involved clustering with frequency ratios plus a modified nearest-neighbor algorithm, after which the sequences were analyzed in the immunoSEQ Analyzer using IMGT gene definitions. TCR richness and evenness were averaged over 20 rarefaction repeats at each rarefaction depth, excluding samples with fewer sequences than the depth. Wilcoxon rank sum tests with FDR correction were used to compare relative abundances of V, D and J genes between the groups. An intraclass correlation of 90% to 97% for TCR richness and an average of about 73% across 60 to 80 gene segments were obtained from the blinded duplicates. TCRdb carries this immuneACCESS record with in-frame sequences only. Its versions omit some clonotypes, under half of them owing to an unresolved V gene in the studies checked, with the rest unexplained. V and J calls and clone size follow that table, whereas D and trimming were derived from the DNA. The sample's records list around 33,000 clones. The leading ten clones occupy about 17% of the sample.

These data originate in a study of T cells in women clearing cervical HPV infection (dated by TCRdb to between 2017 and 2018). Broadly, across the study: Cases were approximately 25 women with histologically confirmed HPV16-related CIN3 or worse, including a couple of invasive cancers. Median age was about 30 years in cases versus about 38 in controls, and baseline characteristics did not differ significantly. Since HLA typing was available for only a few women, HLA type could not be ruled out as a confounder. The exploratory proof-of-principle case-control study was nested within the Guanacaste HPV Natural History Study in Costa Rica and compared TCR repertoires across cervical HPV16 outcomes. Controls were around 24 women whose single incident HPV16 infection cleared within 12 months without precancer or cancer developing. In the parent cohort, some 9,900 women aged 18 or older were enrolled in Guanacaste, Costa Rica, during about 1993 to 1995 and then followed for less than 8 years. Cases were matched to controls by age within five years and by the year the sample was collected. Blood from cases was drawn at the visit where the lesion was first identified, while blood from controls was drawn once the infection was no longer detected. Among cases, blood sampling came a median of almost 150 days after lesion detection, with an interquartile range of roughly 80 to 220 days. Five blinded duplicates per group were added as quality controls, so that 60 or so samples were obtained: some 50 participants and some 10 replicates.

Every participant had a single incident cervical HPV16 infection, and women with prevalent HPV16 infections were excluded. Cervical HPV DNA was detected by MY09/MY11 PCR and genotyped by dot-blot hybridization. Fifteen mL of heparinized blood were centrifuged, and the buffy coat was split into aliquots, frozen at -30 degrees C, and then kept at -80 degrees C. QIAGEN kits were used to extract genomic DNA from buffy coat specimens. The paper as a whole reports these results and caveats: Because the number of T cells per sample was unknown, the richness differences could reflect varying T-cell content rather than repertoire biology. Because of the cross-sectional design, the study could not determine whether the associations came before infection or resulted from infection, and neither effector/memory subsets nor HPV-specific T cells were isolated. TCR repertoire richness was significantly higher in CIN3+ cases than in controls across sequencing depths, while evenness did not differ. Cases had lower TRBV6-7 relative abundance than controls (roughly 0.12% versus 0.17%; Bonferroni P = 0.0008). Cases were distinguished from controls with an estimated AUC of around 0.85 by random forest classifiers combining richness and V gene abundances.

Including cysteine and phenylalanine, the CDR3 has 16 amino acids. The DNA covers only part of the CDR3, 39 bases in frame from base 1. CDR1 and CDR2 (LNHDA, SQIVND) derive from the germline V gene (reference sequence). After removal of 5 bases from V and 6 bases from J, the junction retains 8 bases not matched to a gene. The rearranged chain carries TRBV19 and TRBJ1-6; 9 junctional bases match TRBD1. This receptor was taken from a woman between 18 and 69 years old with a cervical HPV16 infection that either progressed to CIN3+ or cleared (not recorded which). The source material was blood buffy coat. This receptor carries the CDR3 CASSLPPGQGNSPLHF. Partial CDR3 DNA: TGTGCCAGTAGTCTCCCACCGGGACAGGGTAATTCACCC. The full variable domain, with segments outside the CDR3 supplied by the reference TRBV19 and TRBJ1-6 proteins, appears as DGGITQSPKYLFRKEGQNVTLSCEQNLNHDAMYWYRQDPGQGLRLIYYSQIVNDFQKGDIAEGYSVSREKKESFPLTVTSAQKNPTAFYLCASSLPPGQGNSPLHFGNGTRLTVT.